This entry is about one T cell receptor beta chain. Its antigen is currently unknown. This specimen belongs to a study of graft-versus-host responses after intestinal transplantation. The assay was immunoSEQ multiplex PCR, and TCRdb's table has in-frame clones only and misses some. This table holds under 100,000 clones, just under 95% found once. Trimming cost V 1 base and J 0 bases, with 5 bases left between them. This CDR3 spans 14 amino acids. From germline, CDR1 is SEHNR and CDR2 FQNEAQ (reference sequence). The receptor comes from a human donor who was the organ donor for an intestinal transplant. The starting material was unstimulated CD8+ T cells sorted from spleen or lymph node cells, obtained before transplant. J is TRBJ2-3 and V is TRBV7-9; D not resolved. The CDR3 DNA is TGTGCCAGCAGCTTAGGGCCTAGCACAGATACGCAGTATTTT. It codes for CASSLGPSTDTQYF.